The clone carrying this TCR beta chain was seen many times. The antigen remains undetermined. This record belongs to a study of identical twins. Overall study findings and caveats: Beta out-of-frame sequences showed weaker excess sharing between twins.

TCRdb called the 5' RACE reads again in MiXCR, with one record for every CDR3 protein. The data show approximately 690,000 distinct CDR3 sequences, over 5% seen once. The CDR3 is 14 residues long. Trimming cost V 2 bases and J 6 bases, with 13 bases left between them. The germline gives CDR1 MDHEN, CDR2 SYDVKM. This rearrangement joins TRBV28 to TRBJ1-1; D is unclear. This clonotype was obtained from a man aged 18 to 29 in good health. Input material: naive T cells sorted from blood. The CDR3 sequence is CASSLLERVAEAFF. The CDR3 bases are TGTGCCAGCAGTTTACTTGAGAGAGTCGCTGAAGCTTTCTTT.